One sample yielded the 14 T cell receptor beta chains listed below, sequenced in a study of blood T cell repertoires in COVID-19. Produced via immunoSEQ multiplex PCR; TCRdb's table is partial and in-frame only. The sample has fewer than 200,000 clones; 75% to 80% are singletons. Sequencing was carried out using peripheral blood. The receptors here all came from a woman between 65 and 79 years old with acute or convalescent COVID-19.

The J gene is TRBJ2-1, the V gene TRBV18, with 11 nucleotides matching TRBD2. This CDR3 spans 15 amino acids. The germline CDR1 and CDR2 sequences are KGHSH and LQKENI. With V trimmed by 2 bases and J by 3 bases, 0 bases remained unmatched. The CDR3 sequence is CASSPGTSGYNEQFF. The CDR3 DNA reads as TGTGCCAGCTCACCAGGGACTAGCGGCTACAATGAGCAGTTCTTC.

V and J are TRBV7-3 and TRBJ2-1, with TRBD2 matching over 8 bases. The J segment lost 8 bases and the V segment lost 7 bases, leaving 7 bases of the junction unmatched. The CDR3 has 13 residues. The germline CDR1 and CDR2 sequences are SGHTA and FQGTGA. CDR3 sequence reads: CASKKRELDEQFF. DNA for the CDR3: TGTGCCAGCAAGAAGCGGGAGTTGGATGAGCAGTTCTTC. The whole variable domain, remainder taken from reference TRBV7-3 and TRBJ2-1, is GAGVSQTPSNKVTEKGKYVELRCDPISGHTALYWYRQSLGQGPEFLIYFQGTGAADDSGLPNDRFFAVRPEGSVSTLKIQRTERGDSAVYLCASKKRELDEQFFGPGTRLTVL.

The chain couples TRBV3-1 (or the pseudogene TRBV3-2) to TRBJ2-1; D perhaps matches TRBD1 (5 bases). V was pared by 1 base and J by 7 bases, with 14 bases between. This CDR3 region has 15 residues. Germline V gene sequence: CDR1 LGHDT, CDR2 YNNKEL (reference sequence). In DNA, the CDR3 is TGTGCCAGCAGCCAAGGGACAAGTTACCCTAATGAGCAGTTCTTC. Its translation: CASSQGTSYPNEQFF.

The chain combines TRBV5-1 with TRBJ2-2; D is possibly TRBD1 (5 bases). Germline lookup yields CDR1 SGHRS and CDR2 YFSETQ. Trimming removed 5 bases at V and 6 bases at J, with 11 bases between. The CDR3 spans 13 residues. CDR3 region: CASRSLGPGELFF. CDR3 nucleotides: TGCGCCAGCAGATCTTTGGGGCCCGGGGAGCTGTTTTTT.

The V and J genes are TRBV5-4 and TRBJ2-1; 8 bases are a match to TRBD2. The V segment lost 4 bases and the J segment 8 bases; nucleotides outside the gene matches: 8. The germline V gene has CDR1 SGHNT and CDR2 YYREEE (reference sequence). The CDR3 totals 14 residues. The CDR3: CASSLQSGSDEQFF. The CDR3, as DNA: TGTGCCAGCAGCCTCCAGAGCGGGAGTGATGAGCAGTTCTTC. Looking up the rest from reference TRBV5-4 and TRBJ2-1 gives the full variable domain: ETGVTQSPTHLIKTRGQQVTLRCSSQSGHNTVSWYQQALGQGPQFIFQYYREEENGRGNFPPRFSGLQFPNYSSELNVNALELDDSALYLCASSLQSGSDEQFFGPGTRLTVL.

The CDR3 sequence: CASSQGRAPGTLHF. In DNA, the CDR3 is TGTGCCAGCAGCCAAGGCAGGGCCCCCGGAACCCTCCACTTT. The chain uses TRBV3-1 (or the pseudogene TRBV3-2) and TRBJ1-6; TRBD1 is a possible D gene (5 bases). Germline V CDR1 and CDR2: LGHDT, YNNKEL (reference sequence). V lost 1 base and J lost 14, with 15 bases in between. CDR3 length equals 14 residues.

This chain uses TRBV19 with TRBJ2-1; TRBD2 aligns across 14 bases. Germline CDR1 is LNHDA and CDR2 is SQIVND (reference sequence). J was trimmed by 3 bases and V by 6 bases; bases with no gene match: 4. CDR3 length equals 16 residues. CDR3: CASSPGLAGVYNEQFF. CDR3 bases: TGTGCCAGTAGCCCGGGACTAGCGGGAGTCTACAATGAGCAGTTCTTC.

The chain joins TRBV18 to TRBJ2-2, with 10 bases that match TRBD1. This CDR3 is built from 17 residues. In germline, CDR1 is KGHSH, CDR2 LQKENI. Unmatched junction bases numbered 8, after V lost 3 bases and J lost 4 bases. The CDR3 bases are TGTGCCAGCTCACCTACTACGGGACAGGGGAGCACCGGGGAGCTGTTTTTT. It encodes CASSPTTGQGSTGELFF.

The gene calls are TRBV10-3 and TRBJ1-2; TRBD1 matches at 7 bases. J gave up 9 bases and V 2 bases, and 12 bases lay outside the gene matches. CDR3 length equals 15 residues. From germline, CDR1 is ENHRY and CDR2 SYGVKD. The CDR3 loop reads CAISERGRGIMSYTF. CDR3 nucleotides: TGTGCCATCAGTGAGAGAGGCAGGGGGATAATGAGCTACACCTTC.

The CDR3 region is CASSPQGLFAEAFF. CDR3 nucleotide sequence: TGTGCCAGCAGTCCACAGGGGCTTTTCGCTGAAGCTTTCTTT. The chain uses TRBV28 and TRBJ1-1; TRBD1 matches 7 bases. CDR3 length equals 14 residues. Germline V lookup: CDR1 MDHEN, CDR2 SYDVKM. J was trimmed by 6 bases and V by 5 bases; bases with no gene match: 9.

This rearrangement joins TRBV19 to TRBJ2-1; 9 bases match TRBD1. The CDR3 loop spans 20 amino acids. Losses at the gene ends were 8 bases for V and 0 bases for J; bases not matched to a gene: 20. The germline gives CDR1 LNHDA, CDR2 SQIVND (reference sequence). CDR3 residues: CASASPTGTGMFSSYNEQFF. In nucleotides, the CDR3 is TGTGCCAGTGCCAGCCCGACCGGGACAGGGATGTTTAGCTCCTACAATGAGCAGTTCTTC.

The rearrangement uses TRBV19 and TRBJ2-3, with D unresolved. The CDR3 covers 16 residues. Trimming took 0 bases from V and 0 from J, leaving 10 bases between them. Germline V CDR1 and CDR2: LNHDA, SQIVND (reference sequence). The CDR3 reads CASSIDLVRSTDTQYF. DNA for the CDR3: TGTGCCAGTAGTATAGATCTTGTCCGGAGCACAGATACGCAGTATTTT.

The V gene is TRBV6-5, the J gene TRBJ2-3; 14 nucleotides align to TRBD2. V shed 0 bases and J 6 bases; nucleotides not matched to a gene: 2. The CDR3 is 16 amino acids. The germline CDR1 and CDR2 sequences are MNHEY and SVGAGI. CDR3 region: CASSYSTSGREDTQYF. DNA of the CDR3: TGTGCCAGCAGTTACTCGACTAGCGGGAGGGAGGATACGCAGTATTTT.

This chain joins TRBV4-1 and TRBJ1-6, with TRBD1 matching 9 bases. The CDR3 is 15 residues long. V gave up 4 bases and J gave up 13 bases; unmatched junction bases: 11. The germline gives CDR1 MGHRA, CDR2 YSYEKL. The CDR3 loop reads CASSLGGQGTFPLHF. DNA for the CDR3: TGCGCCAGCAGCCTTGGGGGACAGGGAACATTTCCCCTCCACTTT.